What follows are 25 T cell receptor beta chains derived from one specimen sequenced in a study of shared clonotypes between healthy human individuals. This table comes from immunoSEQ multiplex PCR, and its TCRdb copy is limited to in-frame clones, with some not included. The sample yields 640,000 or so clones, roughly 78% seen once. Sample: memory CD4+ T cells sorted from blood. The subset here: CD45RA-negative fraction. The origin of the receptors is a woman in her thirties in good health.

A few counts support this clone. The J gene is TRBJ2-6, the V gene TRBV5-1, with TRBD2 identical over 10 bases. CDR3 length equals 18 residues. Germline CDR1 and CDR2: SGHRS and YFSETQ. Trimming removed 4 bases from V and 0 bases from J; junction bases left unmatched: 7. The CDR3: CASSERTSGSSGANVLTF. The CDR3 DNA follows: TGCGCCAGCAGCGAAAGGACTAGCGGCAGCTCTGGGGCCAACGTCCTGACTTTC.

This clone was picked up a small number of times. V usage is TRBV18 and J usage is TRBJ2-2; tentative D call: TRBD1 (6 bases). The CDR3 has 15 amino acids. Trimming cost V 3 bases and J 0 bases, with 8 bases left between them. From germline, CDR1 is KGHSH and CDR2 LQKENI. The CDR3 spells CASSPGQSNTGELFF. The CDR3 region has the DNA TGTGCCAGCTCACCGGGACAATCGAACACCGGGGAGCTGTTTTTT.

The genes are TRBV23-1 and TRBJ2-1; 8 bases map to TRBD2. TRBV23-1 is assigned to the ORF class and has an uncertain function. The V and J ends lost 7 bases and 9 bases, in that order; junction bases with no gene match: 17. This CDR3 has 16 residues. The CDR3 coding sequence is TGCGCCAGCACCTCAGGGACTAGACGGCCCTTTGGTGAGCAGTTCTTC. Translation: CASTSGTRRPFGEQFF.

V gene TRBV5-1 combines with J gene TRBJ2-2, with 14 bases identical to TRBD2. There are 19 residues in the CDR3. Germline V gene lookup returns CDR1 SGHRS and CDR2 YFSETQ. The junction had 12 bases not matched to a gene; V was cut back by 4 bases and J by 4 bases. The CDR3 sequence: CASSIGTSGSPLITGELFF. DNA of the CDR3: TGCGCCAGCAGCATTGGGACTAGCGGGAGTCCTTTGATCACCGGGGAGCTGTTTTTT.

The CDR3 region has the DNA TGTGCCAGCAGCCAGACCGGACAGGGGTCCTACGAGCAGTACTTC. Amino acids: CASSQTGQGSYEQYF. V is TRBV4-2 and J is TRBJ2-7; TRBD1 matches 9 bases. V gave up 3 bases and J gave up 1 base; unmatched junction bases: 4. CDR1 is LGHNA and CDR2 is YNFKEQ in the germline V gene. CDR3 size: 15 residues.

CDR3 loop: CAISESPGTYEQYF. CDR3 in DNA: TGTGCCATCAGTGAATCCCCGGGGACCTACGAGCAGTACTTC. V and J are TRBV10-3 and TRBJ2-7, with D possibly matching TRBD2 (5 bases). This CDR3 comprises 14 residues. Germline CDR1 ENHRY, CDR2 SYGVKD. V lost 3 bases, J lost 2 bases, and 11 bases lay in between.

This clone was counted between two and nine times. The rearrangement joins TRBV5-1 to TRBJ1-2; no definite D call. Trimming removed 0 bases at V and 7 bases at J, with 13 bases between. CDR1 is SGHRS and CDR2 is YFSETQ in the germline V gene. CDR3 size: 14 residues. The CDR3 region has the DNA TGCGCCAGCAGCTTGGACGAGGGTGTCCTTGGCTACACCTTC. Protein: CASSLDEGVLGYTF.

This clone was seen ten or more times. Relative to the germline gene, one junction end is altered; a read error may explain this. The V call is TRBV15, the J call TRBJ2-7, with 8 bases matching TRBD1. CDR3 length equals 12 residues. Per germline, CDR1 LNHNV and CDR2 YYDKDF (reference sequence). The CDR3 nucleotides read TGTGCCACCAGCAGAGATGGGACAGGCTCCAACTTC. It specifies CATSRDGTGSNF. The full variable domain, its missing parts supplied by reference TRBV15 and TRBJ2-7, is DAMVIQNPRYQVTQFGKPVTLSCSQTLNHNVMYWYQQKSSQAPKLLFHYYDKDFNNEADTPDNFQSRRPNTSFCFLDIRSPGLGDTAMYLCATSRDGTGSNFGPGTRLTVT.

This rearrangement joins TRBV4-2 to TRBJ1-2; tentative D call: TRBD1 (5 bases). Between the trimmed V and J ends, which lost 3 bases and 8 bases, there was a span of 19 bases. This CDR3 has 15 residues. From germline, CDR1 is LGHNA and CDR2 YNFKEQ. In DNA, the CDR3 is TGTGCCAGCAGCCAGTTAAACTCCCAGGGAGGCGGCTACACCTTC. Protein: CASSQLNSQGGGYTF.

The chain is built from TRBV4-1 and TRBJ2-1; D assignment may be TRBD1 or TRBD2 (5 bases each). Germline V gene lookup returns CDR1 MGHRA and CDR2 YSYEKL. The CDR3 contains 13 residues. Deletions cut 4 bases from V and 12 bases from J, with 16 bases between. CDR3 in amino acids: CASSRLGRGGQFF. The CDR3 DNA follows: TGCGCCAGCAGCCGGCTGGGACGGGGTGGGCAGTTCTTC.

There are a few counts of this clone. This CDR3 is CASSLRTSGKGEQFF. The CDR3 coding sequence is TGTGCCAGCAGTTTACGGACTAGCGGGAAAGGTGAGCAGTTCTTC. The chain links TRBV28 to TRBJ2-1; 12 nucleotides match TRBD2. The germline V gene encodes CDR1 MDHEN and CDR2 SYDVKM. V trimming: 2 bases; J trimming: 9 bases; junction bases outside the gene matches: 5. The CDR3 contains 15 residues.

V usage is TRBV2 and J usage is TRBJ2-7, with D perhaps TRBD1 or TRBD2 (5 bases each). The germline V and J ends were trimmed by 6 bases and 6 bases, with 18 bases remaining between them. This CDR3 region has 14 residues. The germline V gene has CDR1 SNHLY and CDR2 FYNNEI. The CDR3 DNA reads TGTGCCAGCAGCGTTACCGGGACCCGCGCCGAGCAGTACTTC. Encoded protein: CASSVTGTRAEQYF. Combining the CDR3 with reference TRBV2 and TRBJ2-7 gives the whole variable domain EPEVTQTPSHQVTQMGQEVILRCVPISNHLYFYWYRQILGQKVEFLVSFYNNEISEKSEIFDDQFSVERPDGSNFTLKIRSTKLEDSAMYFCASSVTGTRAEQYFGPGTRLTVT.

V gene TRBV27 combines with J gene TRBJ2-1, with TRBD2 matching over 13 bases. V gave up 2 bases and J gave up 7 bases; unmatched junction bases: 5. Germline V gene data show CDR1 as MNHEY and CDR2 as SMNVEV (reference sequence). CDR3 length: 16 amino acids. Here the CDR3 reads CASSLGWTSGRNEQFF. CDR3 in DNA: TGTGCCAGCAGTTTAGGATGGACTAGCGGGAGAAATGAGCAGTTCTTC.

The chain couples TRBV6-5 to TRBJ2-7, with D perhaps TRBD1 (5 bases). V lost 6 bases and J 2 bases, leaving 17 bases between the germline ends. CDR1 is MNHEY and CDR2 is SVGAGI in the germline V gene. This CDR3 region has 15 residues. In nucleotides, the CDR3 is TGTGCCAGCAGAGACAAGAGACAGAACCCCTACGAGCAGTACTTC. It is translated as CASRDKRQNPYEQYF.

Remarks on this clone: Other DNA sequences of this sample code for an identical CDR3. CDR3 sequence reads: CASSPGQLDTGELFF. CDR3 nucleotides: TGTGCCAGCTCACCTGGCCAATTGGACACCGGGGAGCTGTTTTTT. The V and J genes are TRBV18 and TRBJ2-2, with D unresolved. The CDR3 has 15 amino acids. V was shortened by 3 bases and J by 3 bases, with 11 bases between the two germline ends. The V gene's germline CDR1 is KGHSH and CDR2 LQKENI.

About this clone: Other nucleotide sequences from this sample produce the same CDR3. As DNA, the CDR3 is TGTGCCAGCTCACCACGGCAACAAATGAACACTGAAGCTTTCTTT. Translating it yields CASSPRQQMNTEAFF. V gene TRBV18 combines with J gene TRBJ1-1; D uncertain. Germline V gives CDR1 KGHSH, CDR2 LQKENI. The CDR3 runs to 15 residues. V was clipped by 1 base and J by 0 bases, with 9 bases between them.

This sequence joins TRBV2 and TRBJ2-7; D uncertain. Germline V gives CDR1 SNHLY, CDR2 FYNNEI. This CDR3 has 14 amino acids. V shed 1 base and J shed 9 bases, with 16 bases lying between them. CDR3 sequence reads: CASSEDLTGSGQYF. The CDR3 bases are TGTGCCAGCAGTGAAGACTTGACTGGCTCGGGGCAGTACTTC.

This chain uses TRBV28 with TRBJ1-2; D call uncertain. Trimming shortened V by 6 bases and J by 6 bases, and 14 bases separated the two germline ends. The CDR3 runs to 13 residues. The V gene's germline CDR1 is MDHEN and CDR2 SYDVKM. Here the CDR3 reads CASSTAPVDGYTF. CDR3 in DNA: TGTGCCAGCAGCACCGCCCCGGTGGATGGCTACACCTTC.

The rearrangement uses TRBV28 and TRBJ2-3; 12 bases fit TRBD2. V lost 5 bases and J lost 2; bases outside the gene matches: 5. The CDR3 is made up of 16 amino acids. CDR1 and CDR2 from the germline V gene are MDHEN and SYDVKM. CDR3 amino acids: CASSRGLAGLTDTQYF. CDR3 coding DNA: TGTGCCAGCAGTCGAGGACTAGCGGGGCTCACAGATACGCAGTATTTT. Supplemented by reference TRBV28 and TRBJ2-3, the full variable domain reads DVKVTQSSRYLVKRTGEKVFLECVQDMDHENMFWYRQDPGLGLRLIYFSYDVKMKEKGDIPEGYSVSREKKERFSLILESASTNQTSMYLCASSRGLAGLTDTQYFGPGTRLTVL.

The chain couples TRBV11-2 to TRBJ2-1; possibly TRBD2 for D (5 bases). Germline CDR1 and CDR2: SGHAT and FQNNGV. The CDR3 length is 12 residues. Deletions cut 1 base from V and 9 bases from J, with 7 bases between. DNA for the CDR3: TGTGCCAGCAGCTTAGGGACTGGTGAGCAGTTCTTC. It specifies CASSLGTGEQFF.

The chain is built from TRBV9 and TRBJ2-3; D might be TRBD2 (6 bases). Deletions cut 0 bases from V and 2 bases from J, with 13 bases between. This CDR3 comprises 16 residues. CDR1 and CDR2 (germline): SGDLS, YYNGEE. The chain's CDR3 is CASSVGAEGLTDTQYF. The CDR3 DNA sequence: TGTGCCAGCAGCGTAGGTGCGGAGGGGCTCACAGATACGCAGTATTTT. The entire variable domain, with the rest obtained from reference TRBV9 and TRBJ2-3, is as follows: DSGVTQTPKHLITATGQRVTLRCSPRSGDLSVYWYQQSLDQGLQFLIQYYNGEERAKGNILERFSAQQFPDLHSELNLSSLELGDSALYFCASSVGAEGLTDTQYFGPGTRLTVL.

The chain carries TRBV7-9 and TRBJ2-7; 9 bases map to TRBD2. This CDR3 spans 14 amino acids. The germline gives CDR1 SEHNR, CDR2 FQNEAQ (reference sequence). The J segment lost 3 bases and the V segment lost 4 bases, leaving 4 bases of the junction unmatched. CDR3 loop: CASSSLAGVYEQYF. The DNA for the CDR3 is TGTGCCAGCAGCTCATTAGCGGGAGTCTACGAGCAGTACTTC.

J is TRBJ1-6 and V is TRBV4-1; 8 nucleotides line up with TRBD1. This CDR3 region has 16 residues. Trimming took 0 bases from V and 10 from J; bases not matched to a gene: 8. Looked up from germline, CDR1 is MGHRA and CDR2 is YSYEKL. The CDR3 DNA follows: TGCGCCAGCAGCCAAGATTCGGGACAGGTTGTATCACCCCTCCACTTT. Its protein product is CASSQDSGQVVSPLHF.

This chain joins TRBV6-6 and TRBJ1-2; D not resolved. Per the germline V gene, CDR1 is MNHNY and CDR2 is SVGAGI (reference sequence). CDR3 length: 12 amino acids. With 3 bases removed from V and 8 bases from J, the gap between germline ends came to 10 bases. DNA for the CDR3: TGTGCCAGCAGTTATAGGGTTCTGGGCTACACCTTC. This gives the protein CASSYRVLGYTF.

As to this clone: A clone one base away is much larger, so this may be a read error. The sample carries other DNA sequences with the same CDR3. The chain has TRBV13 and TRBJ2-7; a possible D gene is TRBD2 (5 bases). The CDR3 is made up of 11 amino acids. CDR1 is PRHDT and CDR2 is FYEKMQ in the germline V gene (reference sequence). The ends were cut back, 4 bases at V and 5 bases at J, with 6 bases in the middle. CDR3 loop: CASSSGDEQYF. DNA for the CDR3: TGTGCCAGCAGCTCCGGGGACGAGCAGTACTTC. Full variable domain (remainder filled in from reference TRBV13 and TRBJ2-7): AAGVIQSPRHLIKEKRETATLKCYPIPRHDTVYWYQQGPGQDPQFLISFYEKMQSDKGSIPDRFSAQQFSDYHSELNMSSLELGDSALYFCASSSGDEQYFGPGTRLTVT.